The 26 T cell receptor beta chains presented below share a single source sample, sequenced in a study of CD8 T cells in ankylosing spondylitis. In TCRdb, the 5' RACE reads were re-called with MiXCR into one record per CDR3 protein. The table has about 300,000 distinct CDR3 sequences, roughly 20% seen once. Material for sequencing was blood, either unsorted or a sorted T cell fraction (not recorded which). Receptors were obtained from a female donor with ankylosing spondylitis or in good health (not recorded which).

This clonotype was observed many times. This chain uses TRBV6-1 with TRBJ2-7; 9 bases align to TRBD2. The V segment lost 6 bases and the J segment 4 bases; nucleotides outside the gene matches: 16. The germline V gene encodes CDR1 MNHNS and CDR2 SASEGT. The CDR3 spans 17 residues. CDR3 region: CASSRRPDSGRVYEQYF. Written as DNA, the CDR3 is TGTGCCAGCAGCCGACGCCCGGATAGCGGGAGAGTTTACGAGCAGTACTTC.

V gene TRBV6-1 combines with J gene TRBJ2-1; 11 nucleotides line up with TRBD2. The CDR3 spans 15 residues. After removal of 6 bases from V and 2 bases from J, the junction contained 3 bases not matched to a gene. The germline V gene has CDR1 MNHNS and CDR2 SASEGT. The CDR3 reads CASRGSGRAYNEQFF. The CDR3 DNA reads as TGTGCCAGCAGGGGTAGCGGGAGGGCCTACAATGAGCAGTTCTTC.

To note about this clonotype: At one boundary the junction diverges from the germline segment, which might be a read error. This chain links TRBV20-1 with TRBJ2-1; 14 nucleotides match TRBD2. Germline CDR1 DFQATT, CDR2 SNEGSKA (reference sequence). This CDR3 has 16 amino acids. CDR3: CSAREGLAGVRGEQFF. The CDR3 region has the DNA TGCAGTGCCAGAGAGGGACTAGCGGGAGTTAGGGGAGAGCAGTTCTTC.

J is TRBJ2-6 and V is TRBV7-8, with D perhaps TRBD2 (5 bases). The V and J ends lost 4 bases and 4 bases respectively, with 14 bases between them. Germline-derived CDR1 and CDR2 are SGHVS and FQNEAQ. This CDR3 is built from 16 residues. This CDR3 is CASSSSSAGGANVLTF. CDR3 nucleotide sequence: TGTGCCAGCAGCTCATCGTCGGCGGGCGGGGCCAACGTCCTGACTTTC.

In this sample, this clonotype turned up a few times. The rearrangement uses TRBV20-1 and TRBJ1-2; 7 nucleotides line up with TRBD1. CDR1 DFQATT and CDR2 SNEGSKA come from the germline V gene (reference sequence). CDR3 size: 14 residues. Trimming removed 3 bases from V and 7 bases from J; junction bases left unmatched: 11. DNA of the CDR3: TGCAGTGCTAGTTGGCAGGGGGTCCCTACTGGCTACACCTTC. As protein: CSASWQGVPTGYTF.

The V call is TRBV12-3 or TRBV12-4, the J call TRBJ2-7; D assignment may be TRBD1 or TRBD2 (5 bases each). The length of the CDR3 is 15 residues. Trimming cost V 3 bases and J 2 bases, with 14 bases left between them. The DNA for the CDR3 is TGTGCCAGCAGTTTTCAGGGACGGAGGACCTACGAGCAGTACTTC. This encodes CASSFQGRRTYEQYF.

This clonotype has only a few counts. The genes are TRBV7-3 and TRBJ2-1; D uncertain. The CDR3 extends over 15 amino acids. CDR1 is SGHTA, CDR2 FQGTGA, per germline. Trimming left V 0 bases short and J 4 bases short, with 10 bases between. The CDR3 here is CASSLTLIRYNEQFF. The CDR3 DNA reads TGTGCCAGCAGCTTAACACTAATTAGGTACAATGAGCAGTTCTTC.

The CDR3 coding sequence is TGTGCCAGCAGCTGGGGGAGCTGGGCTTTCTTT. Translation gives CASSWGSWAFF. The V and J genes are TRBV7-2 and TRBJ1-1, with a possible D match to TRBD1 (5 bases). Germline V gives CDR1 SGHTA, CDR2 FQGNSA. The CDR3 has 11 residues. Between the trimmed V and J ends, which lost 4 bases and 11 bases, there was a span of 11 bases.

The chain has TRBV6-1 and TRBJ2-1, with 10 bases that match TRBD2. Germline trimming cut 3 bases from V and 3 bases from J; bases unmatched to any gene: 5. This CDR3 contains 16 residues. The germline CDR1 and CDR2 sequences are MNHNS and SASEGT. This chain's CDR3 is CASSDRTSGIYNEQFF. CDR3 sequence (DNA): TGTGCCAGCAGTGACAGGACTAGCGGTATCTACAATGAGCAGTTCTTC.

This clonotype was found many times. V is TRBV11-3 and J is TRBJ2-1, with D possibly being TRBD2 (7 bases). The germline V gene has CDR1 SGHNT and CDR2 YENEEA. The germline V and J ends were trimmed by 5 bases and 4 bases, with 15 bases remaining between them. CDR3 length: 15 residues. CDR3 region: CASSLGGGSYNEQFF. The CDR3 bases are TGTGCCAGCAGCCTAGGGGGGGGTTCGTACAATGAGCAGTTCTTC.

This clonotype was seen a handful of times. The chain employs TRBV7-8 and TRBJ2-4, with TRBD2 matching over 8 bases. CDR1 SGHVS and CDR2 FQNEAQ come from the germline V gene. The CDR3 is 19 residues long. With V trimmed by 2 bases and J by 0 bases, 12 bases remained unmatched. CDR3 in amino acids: CASSLNSGEVVLAKNIQYF. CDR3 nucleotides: TGTGCCAGCAGCTTAAATAGCGGGGAGGTGGTACTAGCCAAAAACATTCAGTACTTC.

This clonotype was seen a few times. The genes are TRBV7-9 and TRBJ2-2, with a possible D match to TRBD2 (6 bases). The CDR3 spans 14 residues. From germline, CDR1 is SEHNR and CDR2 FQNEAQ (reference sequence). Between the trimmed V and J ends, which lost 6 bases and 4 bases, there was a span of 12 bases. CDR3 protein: CASSRMGGTGELFF. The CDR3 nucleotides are TGTGCCAGCAGTCGCATGGGGGGCACCGGGGAGCTGTTTTTT.

CDR3 sequence: CASSPTGPYNEQFF. In DNA form, the CDR3 reads TGTGCCAGCAGTCCGACAGGACCCTACAATGAGCAGTTCTTC. The chain couples TRBV6-2 or TRBV6-3 to TRBJ2-1; D is perhaps TRBD1 (6 bases). The CDR3 extends over 14 amino acids. Trimming left V 5 bases short and J 2 bases short, with 10 bases between. The germline CDR1 and CDR2 sequences are MNHEY and SVGEGT.

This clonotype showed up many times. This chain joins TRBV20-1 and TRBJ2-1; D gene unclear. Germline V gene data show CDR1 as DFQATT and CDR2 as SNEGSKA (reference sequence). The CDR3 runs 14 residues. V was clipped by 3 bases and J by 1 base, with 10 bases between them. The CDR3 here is CSASPGSSYNEQFF. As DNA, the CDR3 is TGCAGTGCTAGTCCCGGAAGTTCCTACAATGAGCAGTTCTTC.

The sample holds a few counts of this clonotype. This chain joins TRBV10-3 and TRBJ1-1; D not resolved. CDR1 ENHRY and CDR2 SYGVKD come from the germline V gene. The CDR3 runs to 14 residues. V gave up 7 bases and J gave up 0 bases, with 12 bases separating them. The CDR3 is CAITGSILNTEAFF. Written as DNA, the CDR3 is TGTGCCATCACCGGGTCGATTTTGAACACTGAAGCTTTCTTT.

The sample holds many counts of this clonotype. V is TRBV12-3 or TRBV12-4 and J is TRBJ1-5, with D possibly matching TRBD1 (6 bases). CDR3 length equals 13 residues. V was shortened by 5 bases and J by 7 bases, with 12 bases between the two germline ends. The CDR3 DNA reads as TGTGCCAGCAGTCGGGACAATAACCAGCCCCAGCATTTT. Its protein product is CASSRDNNQPQHF.

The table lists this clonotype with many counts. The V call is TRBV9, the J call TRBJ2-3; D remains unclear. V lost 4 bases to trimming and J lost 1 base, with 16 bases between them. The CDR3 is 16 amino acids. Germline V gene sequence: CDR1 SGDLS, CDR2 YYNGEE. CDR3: CASSTRSAPGTDTQYF. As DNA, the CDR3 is TGTGCCAGCAGCACCCGAAGTGCTCCGGGCACAGATACGCAGTATTTT.

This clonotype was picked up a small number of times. The CDR3: CASSQDRAEPGTQYF. The CDR3 region has the DNA TGCGCCAGCAGCCAAGATCGGGCGGAACCAGGGACCCAGTACTTC. The chain links TRBV4-3 to TRBJ2-5; D gene ambiguous. The CDR3 sequence is 15 residues long. Germline V gene lookup returns CDR1 LGHNA and CDR2 YSLEER. V was trimmed by 0 bases and J by 7 bases, leaving 15 bases between them.

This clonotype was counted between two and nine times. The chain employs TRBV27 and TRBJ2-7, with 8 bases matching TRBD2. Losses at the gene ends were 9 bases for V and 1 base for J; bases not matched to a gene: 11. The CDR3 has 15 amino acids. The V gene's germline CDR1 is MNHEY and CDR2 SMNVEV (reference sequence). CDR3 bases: TGTGCCAGGTGCCCAGCGGGAGAGGCATCCTACGAGCAGTACTTC. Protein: CARCPAGEASYEQYF.

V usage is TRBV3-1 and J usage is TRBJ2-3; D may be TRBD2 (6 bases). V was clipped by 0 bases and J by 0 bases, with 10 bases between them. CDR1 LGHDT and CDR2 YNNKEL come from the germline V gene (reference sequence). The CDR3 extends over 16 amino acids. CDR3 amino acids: CASSQDLATSTDTQYF. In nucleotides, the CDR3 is TGTGCCAGCAGCCAAGATCTAGCGACTAGCACAGATACGCAGTATTTT.

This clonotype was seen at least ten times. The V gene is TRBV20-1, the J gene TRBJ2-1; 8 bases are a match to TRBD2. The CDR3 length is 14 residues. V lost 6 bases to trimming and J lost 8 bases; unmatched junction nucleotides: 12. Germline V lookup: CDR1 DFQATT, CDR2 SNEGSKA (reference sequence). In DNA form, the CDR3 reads TGCAGTGCCCCCCCCAGCGGGAGTTTCTATGAGCAGTTCTTC. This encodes CSAPPSGSFYEQFF.

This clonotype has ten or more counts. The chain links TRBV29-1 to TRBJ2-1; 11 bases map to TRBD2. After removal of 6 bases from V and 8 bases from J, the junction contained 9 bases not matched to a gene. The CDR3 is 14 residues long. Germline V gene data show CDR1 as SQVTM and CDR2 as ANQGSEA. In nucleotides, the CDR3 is TGCAGCGTGCGAACTAGCGGGAGCTCCCATGAGCAGTTCTTC. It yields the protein CSVRTSGSSHEQFF.

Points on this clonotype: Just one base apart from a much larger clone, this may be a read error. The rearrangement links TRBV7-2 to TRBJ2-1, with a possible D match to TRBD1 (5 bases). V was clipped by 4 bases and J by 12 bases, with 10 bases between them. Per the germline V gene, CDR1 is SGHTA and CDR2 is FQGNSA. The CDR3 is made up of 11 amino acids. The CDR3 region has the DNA TGTGCCAGCAGCTCACAGGAACGGCAGTTCTTC. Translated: CASSSQERQFF.

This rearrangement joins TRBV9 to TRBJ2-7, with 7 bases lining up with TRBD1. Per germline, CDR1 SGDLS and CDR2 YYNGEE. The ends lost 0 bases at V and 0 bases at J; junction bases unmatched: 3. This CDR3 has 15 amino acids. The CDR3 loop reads CASSVEGTDSYEQYF. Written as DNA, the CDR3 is TGTGCCAGCAGCGTAGAGGGGACAGACTCCTACGAGCAGTACTTC.

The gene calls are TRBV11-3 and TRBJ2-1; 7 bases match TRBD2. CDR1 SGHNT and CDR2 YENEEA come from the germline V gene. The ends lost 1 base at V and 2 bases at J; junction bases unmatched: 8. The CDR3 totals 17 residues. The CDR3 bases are TGTGCCAGCAGCTTAGTAGGGGACTACGGCGCCTACAATGAGCAGTTCTTC. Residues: CASSLVGDYGAYNEQFF.

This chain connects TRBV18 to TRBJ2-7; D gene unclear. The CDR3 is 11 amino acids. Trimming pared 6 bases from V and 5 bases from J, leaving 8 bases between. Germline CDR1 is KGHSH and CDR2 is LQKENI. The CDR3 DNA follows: TGTGCCAGCTCCCGCGGACACGAGCAGTACTTC. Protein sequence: CASSRGHEQYF.